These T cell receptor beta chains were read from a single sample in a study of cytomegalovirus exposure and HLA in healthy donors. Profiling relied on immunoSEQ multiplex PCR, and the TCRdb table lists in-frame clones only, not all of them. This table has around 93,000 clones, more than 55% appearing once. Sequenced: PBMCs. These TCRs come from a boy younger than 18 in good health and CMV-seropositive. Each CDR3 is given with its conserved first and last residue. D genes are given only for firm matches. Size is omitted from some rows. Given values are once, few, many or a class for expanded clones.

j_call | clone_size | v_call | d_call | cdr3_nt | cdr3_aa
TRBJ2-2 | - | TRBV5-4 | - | TGTGCCAGCAGCTTGGGAGGGCCGATGAACACCGGGGAGCTGTTTTTT | CASSLGGPMNTGELFF
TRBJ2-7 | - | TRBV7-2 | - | TGTGCCAGCAGCTTAGAAGGCGACATCTACGAGCAGTACTTC | CASSLEGDIYEQYF
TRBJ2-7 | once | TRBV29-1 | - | TGCAGCGTTGATAGTGGGCAGACCTACGAGCAGTACTTC | CSVDSGQTYEQYF
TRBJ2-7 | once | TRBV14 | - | TGTGCCAGCAGCCCAGGGAGGTCGGGACGGTACGAGCAGTACTTC | CASSPGRSGRYEQYF
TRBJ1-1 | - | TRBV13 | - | TGTGCCAGCAGCTTAAATTCAGGGGCCCAGAACACTGAAGCTTTCTTT | CASSLNSGAQNTEAFF
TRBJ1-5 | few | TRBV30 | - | TGTGCCTGGGCGGACACTAGCAATCAGCCCCAGCATTTT | CAWADTSNQPQHF
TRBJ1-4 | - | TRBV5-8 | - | TGTGCCAGCAGCTTTTACCGAGCAACTAATGAAAAACTGTTTTTT | CASSFYRATNEKLFF
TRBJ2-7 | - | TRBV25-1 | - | TGTGCCAGCAGTGCCGCAGGGAGGCACGAGCAGTACTTC | CASSAAGRHEQYF
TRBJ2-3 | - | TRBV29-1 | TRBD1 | TGCAGCGGTACGATCCGGGACAGGGGGCGAGATACGCAGTATTTT | CSGTIRDRGRDTQYF
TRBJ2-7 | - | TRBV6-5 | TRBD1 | TGTGCCAGCAGGGAAAGGGGGCGAAGGTACGAGCAGTACTTC | CASRERGRRYEQYF
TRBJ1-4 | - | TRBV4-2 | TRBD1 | TGTGCCAGCAGCCAAGATGTTTACAGGGGGGATGAAAAACTGTTTTTT | CASSQDVYRGDEKLFF
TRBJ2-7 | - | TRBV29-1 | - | TGCAGCGCCCCCCAGCCACAGGGCGAAACCTCGGGCTACGAGCAGTACTTC | CSAPQPQGETSGYEQYF
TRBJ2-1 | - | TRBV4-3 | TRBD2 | TGCGCCAGCAGCCAGCGGGAGACCTACAATGAGCAGTTCTTC | CASSQRETYNEQFF